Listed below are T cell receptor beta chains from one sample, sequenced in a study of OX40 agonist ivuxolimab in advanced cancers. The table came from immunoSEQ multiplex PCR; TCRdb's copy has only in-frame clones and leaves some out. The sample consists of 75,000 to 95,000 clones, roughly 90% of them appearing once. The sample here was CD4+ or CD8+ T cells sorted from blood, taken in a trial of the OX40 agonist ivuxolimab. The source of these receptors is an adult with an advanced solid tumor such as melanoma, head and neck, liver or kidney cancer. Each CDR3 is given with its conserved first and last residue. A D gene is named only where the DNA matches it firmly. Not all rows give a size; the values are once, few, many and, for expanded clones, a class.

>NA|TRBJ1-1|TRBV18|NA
TGTGCCAGCTCACCTCCGGGGGGGGTGACTGAAGCTTTCTTT
CASSPPGGVTEAFF
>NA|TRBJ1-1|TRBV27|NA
TGTGCCAGCAGTTTATACGGGGGGTCCACTGAAGCTTTCTTT
CASSLYGGSTEAFF
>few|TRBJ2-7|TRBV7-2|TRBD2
TGTGCCAGCAGCTCCTGGACTAGGACGAGCTCCTACGAGCAGTACTTC
CASSSWTRTSSYEQYF
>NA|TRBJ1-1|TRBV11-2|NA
TGTGCCAGCAGCTTGTCACAAAGCACTGAAGCTTTCTTT
CASSLSQSTEAFF
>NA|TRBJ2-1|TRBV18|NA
TGTGCCAGCTCACCACGCGATGAGCAGTTCTTC
CASSPRDEQFF
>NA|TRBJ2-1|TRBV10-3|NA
TGTGCCATCAGCGATGGACAGTTTGAGCAGTTCTTC
CAISDGQFEQFF
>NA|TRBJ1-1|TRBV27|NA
TGTGCCAGCAGTTTATCGGGGAGGACCGGCGGCACTGAAGCTTTCTTT
CASSLSGRTGGTEAFF
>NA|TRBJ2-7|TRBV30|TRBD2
TGTGCCTGGATGGCCAGGGAGGGCCCCTACGAGCAGTACTTC
CAWMAREGPYEQYF
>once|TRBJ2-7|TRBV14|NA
TGTGCCAGCAGCCTGTGGGAGAAGAGAGAGCAGTACTTC
CASSLWEKREQYF
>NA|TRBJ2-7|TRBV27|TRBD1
TGTGCCAGCAGTTCTCTAACAACCCACGGGACAGGGCCCTACGAGCAGTACTTC
CASSSLTTHGTGPYEQYF
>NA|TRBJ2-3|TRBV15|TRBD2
TGTGCCACCAGCACCTTACGACTAGCTGAAAGCACAGATACGCAGTATTTT
CATSTLRLAESTDTQYF
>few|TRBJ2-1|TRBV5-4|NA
TGTGCCAGCAGCCCCGCCCCGGGGGCGACCTACAATGAGCAGTTCTTC
CASSPAPGATYNEQFF
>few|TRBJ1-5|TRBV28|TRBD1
TGTGCCACCCGGGGACAGGGCAGTCAGCCCCAGCATTTT
CATRGQGSQPQHF
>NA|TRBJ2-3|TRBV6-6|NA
TGTGCCAGCAGTTACCCGCGGGACAGAGAAACAGATACGCAGTATTTT
CASSYPRDRETDTQYF
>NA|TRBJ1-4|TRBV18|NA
TGTGCCAGCTCACCACTCGGGAGGGCTAATGAAAAACTGTTTTTT
CASSPLGRANEKLFF
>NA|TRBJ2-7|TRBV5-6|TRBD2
TGTGCCAGCTCCGGGACTAGCGGGCTCCGGTCCTACTTC
CASSGTSGLRSYF
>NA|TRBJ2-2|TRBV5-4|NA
TGTGCCAGCAGCTTACTAGACGGTGCGAACACCGGGGAGCTGTTTTTT
CASSLLDGANTGELFF
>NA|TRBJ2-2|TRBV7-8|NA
TGTGCCAGCAGCTTAGCCTCCCAGGCTCAGACCGGGGAGCTGTTTTTT
CASSLASQAQTGELFF
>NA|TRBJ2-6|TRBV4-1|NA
TGCGCCAGCAGCCCTAACCCCTCTCTCTCTGGGGCCAACGTCCTGACTTTC
CASSPNPSLSGANVLTF
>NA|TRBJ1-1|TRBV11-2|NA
TGTGCCAGCAGGTATTCGGGGGCGGGGATGAACACTGAAGCTTTCTTT
CASRYSGAGMNTEAFF